What follows is one T cell receptor (beta chain) and its context. The sample originates from a study of shared clonotypes between healthy human individuals. Assay used: immunoSEQ multiplex PCR; TCRdb lists only in-frame clones, some missing. The sample has about 2.4 million clones; 93% are singletons. The receptor's source is a man between 18 and 35 years old in good health. Some clones in this sample may be carry-over from other donors' samples. The sequencing sample was made of naive CD4+ T cells from PBMCs. Noted subset: CD45RA+ positively selected.

CDR3 residues: CASSFTGEYEQYF. Written as DNA, the CDR3 is TGTGCCAGCAGTTTTACAGGGGAATACGAGCAGTACTTC. This chain uses TRBV27 with TRBJ2-7; 7 bases map to TRBD1. The CDR3 runs 13 residues. From germline, CDR1 is MNHEY and CDR2 SMNVEV (reference sequence). The V gene end was trimmed by 3 bases and the J gene end by 4 bases; junction bases not matched to a gene: 3.